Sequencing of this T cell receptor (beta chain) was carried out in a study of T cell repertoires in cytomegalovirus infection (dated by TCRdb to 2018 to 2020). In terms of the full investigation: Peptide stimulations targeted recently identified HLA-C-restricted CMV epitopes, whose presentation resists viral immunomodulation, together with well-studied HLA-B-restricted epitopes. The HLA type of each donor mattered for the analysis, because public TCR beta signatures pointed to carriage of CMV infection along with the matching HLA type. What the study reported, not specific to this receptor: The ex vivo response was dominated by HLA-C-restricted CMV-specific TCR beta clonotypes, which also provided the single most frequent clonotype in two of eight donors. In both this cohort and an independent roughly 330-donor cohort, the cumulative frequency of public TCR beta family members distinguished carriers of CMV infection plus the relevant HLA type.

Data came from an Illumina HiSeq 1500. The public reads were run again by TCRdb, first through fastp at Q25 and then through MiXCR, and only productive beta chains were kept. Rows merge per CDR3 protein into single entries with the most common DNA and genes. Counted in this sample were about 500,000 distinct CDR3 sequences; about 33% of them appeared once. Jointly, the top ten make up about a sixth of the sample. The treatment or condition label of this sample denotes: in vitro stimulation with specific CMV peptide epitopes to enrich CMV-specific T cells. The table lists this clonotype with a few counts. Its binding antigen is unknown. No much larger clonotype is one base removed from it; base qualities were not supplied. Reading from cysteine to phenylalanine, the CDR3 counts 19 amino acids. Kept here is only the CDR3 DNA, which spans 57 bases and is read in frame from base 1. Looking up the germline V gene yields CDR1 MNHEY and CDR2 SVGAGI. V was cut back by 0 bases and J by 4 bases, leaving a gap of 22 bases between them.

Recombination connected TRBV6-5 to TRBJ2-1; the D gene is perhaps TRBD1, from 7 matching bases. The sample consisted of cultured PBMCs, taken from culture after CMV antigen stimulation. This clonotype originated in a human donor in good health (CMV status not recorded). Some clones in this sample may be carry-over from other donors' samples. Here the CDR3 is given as CASSYSMGGGGGAYNEQFF. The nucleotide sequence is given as TGTGCCAGCAGTTACTCGATGGGCGGAGGAGGGGGCGCATACAATGAGCAGTTCTTC.